What follows are 6 T cell receptor beta chains derived from one specimen sequenced in a study of neurological immune-mediated disorders. TCRdb analysed the 5' RACE reads with MiXCR anew, one entry per CDR3 protein. The table includes approximately 80,000 distinct CDR3 sequences, under 4.5% detected once. The time point denotes: longitudinal time-point 3. The specimen was PBMCs. Receptors originate from a woman in her fifties or sixties with multiple sclerosis.

This clonotype has at least ten counts. This chain links TRBV7-2 with TRBJ2-7, with a weak D call TRBD2 (6 bases). Trimming removed 7 bases from V and 7 bases from J, with 20 bases in between. From germline, CDR1 is SGHTA and CDR2 FQGNSA. This CDR3 is built from 14 residues. CDR3 sequence: CASTPTSVLGEQYF. For the CDR3, the DNA is TGTGCCAGCACCCCGACTAGTGTCTTGGGGGAGCAGTACTTC.

This clonotype was detected ten times or more. The V call is TRBV25-1, the J call TRBJ1-5, with D uncertain. In germline, CDR1 is MGHDK, CDR2 SYGVNS. The CDR3 totals 14 residues. V was shortened by 3 bases and J by 1 base, with 7 bases between the two germline ends. In nucleotides, the CDR3 is TGTGCCAGCAGTGATGGAGGCAGCAATCAGCCCCAGCATTTT. This codes for CASSDGGSNQPQHF.

This clonotype was seen ten or more times. The chain employs TRBV4-1 and TRBJ2-7; no reliable D call. The CDR3 is 11 residues long. Germline CDR1 reads MGHRA; CDR2 reads YSYEKL. The V and J ends lost 1 base and 5 bases respectively, with 3 bases between them. The CDR3 sequence: CASSQADEQYF. CDR3 sequence (DNA): TGCGCCAGCAGCCAAGCGGACGAGCAGTACTTC.

This clonotype was observed many times. This chain connects TRBV20-1 to TRBJ2-5; D unclear. Trimming pared 0 bases from V and 3 bases from J, leaving 14 bases between. The CDR3 spans 15 residues. Germline lookup yields CDR1 DFQATT and CDR2 SNEGSKA (reference sequence). The CDR3 sequence is CSARDLAKGEETQYF. The DNA of the CDR3 is TGCAGTGCTAGAGATTTGGCAAAGGGTGAAGAGACCCAGTACTTC.

Ten or more counts support this clonotype. The chain employs TRBV11-2 and TRBJ2-1; D gene unclear. CDR3 length equals 13 residues. Germline values: CDR1 SGHAT, CDR2 FQNNGV. The V end was cut by 1 base, the J end by 1 base, with 2 bases between. CDR3 nucleotides: TGTGCCAGCAGCTTAGGGTCCTACAATGAGCAGTTCTTC. Its protein product is CASSLGSYNEQFF.

This clonotype was seen ten or more times. J is TRBJ2-1 and V is TRBV9, with TRBD2 identical over 11 bases. The CDR3 length is 13 residues. V lost 3 bases and J lost 15; bases outside the gene matches: 8. The germline V gene encodes CDR1 SGDLS and CDR2 YYNGEE. For the CDR3, the DNA is TGTGCCAGCAGCGCGGGTAGCGGGGGGGCAGGGTTCTTC. Its protein is CASSAGSGGAGFF.